Listed here are 8 T cell receptor beta chains from one sample, sequenced in a study of regulatory T cells in long-lasting Graves disease. Time point indicated: newly diagnosed GD, antithyroid drugs for less than 3 months. PBMC-extracted RNA yielded the TCR library. For TCR beta, libraries came from iRepertoire HTBI primers and Arm-PCR of CDR3 regions. TCRdb re-called the multiplex PCR reads through MiXCR, storing one row per CDR3 protein. This table has roughly 440,000 distinct CDR3 sequences, roughly 15% appearing once. These data were also reused for a study on T cells in Graves' hyperthyroidism and ophthalmopathy.

The material sequenced was peripheral blood mononuclear cells (PBMCs), taken at new diagnosis, from a patient treated with antithyroid drugs. These receptor sequences come from a woman under 30 with Graves disease.

The table lists this clonotype with many counts. This rearrangement joins TRBV28 to TRBJ2-1, with 10 bases aligning to TRBD1. The CDR3 has 19 residues. J was trimmed by 5 bases and V by 4 bases; bases with no gene match: 17. Germline assignment: CDR1 MDHEN and CDR2 SYDVKM. DNA for the CDR3: TGTGCCAGCAGTTCGTATTGGCTAACTTCGGGACAGGGGAACAATGAGCAGTTCTTC. Encoded protein: CASSSYWLTSGQGNNEQFF.

The chain employs TRBV30 and TRBJ2-1, with 7 bases aligning to TRBD2. V was clipped by 4 bases and J by 1 base; unmatched bases: 7. Germline lookup yields CDR1 GTSNPN and CDR2 SVGIG (reference sequence). This CDR3 comprises 15 residues. In DNA form, the CDR3 reads TGTGCCTGGACTTCCCTGGGGGGGTCCTACAATGAGCAGTTCTTC. Its protein is CAWTSLGGSYNEQFF.

The chain joins TRBV6-1 to TRBJ2-1; TRBD2 might be the D (5 bases). V was cut by 3 bases and J by 3 bases, with 18 bases left in between. This CDR3 is built from 17 residues. Germline assignment: CDR1 MNHNS and CDR2 SASEGT. CDR3 sequence (DNA): TGTGCCAGCAGTGAGGAGGCTATGATTCGTCTCTACAATGAGCAGTTCTTC. Translating it yields CASSEEAMIRLYNEQFF.

This clonotype was recorded at least ten times. The chain joins TRBV6-1 to TRBJ2-3, with 7 bases lining up with TRBD2. The junction had 19 bases not matched to a gene; V was cut back by 6 bases and J by 1 base. The CDR3 is 19 amino acids. The germline V gene encodes CDR1 MNHNS and CDR2 SASEGT. The CDR3 is CASRVEIPSMSGGTDTQYF. The CDR3 DNA sequence: TGTGCCAGCAGAGTGGAAATTCCCTCAATGAGCGGGGGCACAGATACGCAGTATTTT.

There are a few counts of this clonotype. The chain recombines TRBV20-1 with TRBJ2-3; the D gene could be TRBD1 or TRBD2 (6 bases each). V lost 0 bases, J lost 2 bases, and 12 bases lay in between. In germline, CDR1 is DFQATT, CDR2 SNEGSKA (reference sequence). This CDR3 comprises 15 residues. This CDR3 reads CSARDMRGDTDTQYF. CDR3 nucleotide sequence: TGCAGTGCTAGAGATATGAGGGGGGACACAGATACGCAGTATTTT.

This clonotype was seen a few times. The chain recombines TRBV7-9 with TRBJ1-6; D is possibly TRBD1 (6 bases). Germline CDR1 and CDR2: SEHNR and FQNEAQ (reference sequence). Trimming cost V 5 bases and J 9 bases, with 11 bases left between them. The CDR3 contains 13 residues. CDR3 loop: CASSQQGSSPLHF. CDR3 DNA: TGTGCCAGCAGCCAACAGGGTTCTTCACCCCTCCACTTT.

A remark on this clonotype: A far larger clone is off by one base, so a read error is likely. The chain has TRBV20-1 and TRBJ2-1; 10 bases agree with TRBD2. The J segment lost 10 bases and the V segment lost 6 bases, leaving 9 bases of the junction unmatched. CDR1 is DFQATT, CDR2 SNEGSKA, per germline (reference sequence). The CDR3 sequence is 13 residues long. CDR3 sequence reads: CSARTSGAHEQFF. CDR3 nucleotides: TGCAGTGCGAGGACTAGCGGCGCCCACGAGCAGTTCTTC.

In its sample, this clonotype was seen a few times. The DNA of the CDR3 is TGCGCCAGCAGCAAGGGAGGAAAACTGTTTTTT. It specifies CASSKGGKLFF. The J gene is TRBJ1-4, the V gene TRBV5-1; D gene ambiguous. Germline V lookup: CDR1 SGHRS, CDR2 YFSETQ. The CDR3 extends over 11 amino acids. V lost 4 bases, J lost 10 bases, and 8 bases lay in between.